The source of this T cell receptor beta chain is a study of cytomegalovirus exposure and HLA in healthy donors (dated by TCRdb to about 2017). Study-wide context: An earlier analysis of some 600 of the donors reported approximately 280 Gb of sequence data and about 120 million unique TCR beta sequences obtained from roughly 170 million T cells. Besides the first cohort of approximately 670 subjects, a separate validation cohort made up of 120 different subjects was used. In a later analysis, previously published TCR beta repertoires from several hundred donors were re-analyzed and high-resolution HLA genotyping was added so that TCR occurrence patterns could be studied. In the later analysis, no new phenotypic data were used to find candidate immune exposures; instead, reliance was placed on TCR beta sequences and their occurrence across donors. Roughly 5 DR-DQ haplotypes were treated as single units for association and clustering because of strong linkage in the cohort. To predict cytomegalovirus infection status, the study combined high-throughput TCR immunosequencing, statistical association of individual TCRs with disease status, and machine learning. An early release that covered 640 HLA-typed donors contained around 300 gigabases of sequencing data and about 93 million unique TCR sequences. Both class I and class II loci were covered by HLA typing, at four-digit resolution. The number of typed donors differed by locus: about 629-630 for A, B, C, DRB1 and DQB1; 500 to 550 for DQA1; about 600 for DPA1; and 400 to 480 for DPB1. Alongside the repertoire data, information on donor age, sex, ethnicity and CMV serostatus was compiled. An earlier analysis of 587 of the donors used high-throughput TCR beta sequencing to judge whether each TCR beta V gene segment behaved as functional or pseudogenic. Among roughly 400 genotyped donors of the cohort, an average of around 220,000 unique TCR beta nucleotide sequences was sequenced per donor, of which about 18% were non-productive. Among the 398 genotyped donors, approximately 82% belonged to the genetic ancestry cluster associated with self-reported Caucasian donors. Genome-wide SNP genotypes for about three fifths of the roughly 670 donors were used in a later genetic analysis, which treated that subset as a discovery cohort. Every discovery cohort repertoire had been produced on one sequencing platform. The study used immunosequencing to profile the T cell repertoires of approximately 640 subjects and linked those repertoires to cytomegalovirus serostatus. The study aimed to test whether signatures of past pathogen exposure could be identified by cataloging public T cell receptors.

Details on this clone: The clone's antigen remains unknown. No quality values exist for individual bases; no much larger clone is one base distant.

Library preparation used the immunoSEQ multiplex PCR assay. For the multiplex PCR, a mixture combining 60 forward primers for TCR Vbeta segments and 13 reverse primers for TCR Jbeta segments was used. The CDR3 region of rearranged TCR beta genes was amplified from genomic DNA with a multiplex PCR assay. On the Illumina HiSeq System, the amplified TCR beta libraries were sequenced as 87-base-pair reads. On the authors' methods: In a later analysis, roughly 80 million unique TCR beta chains were counted across the 500 to 700 repertoires, and some 10 million of these chains were shared by at least two donors. A nearest-neighbor algorithm error-corrected the raw reads and collapsed the reads into unique sequences, merging closely related sequences to remove PCR and sequencing errors. Alignment of CDR3 sequences to IMGT reference sequences was used to assign V, D and J gene segments. For a sequence to be retained, a match of at least six nucleotides was required to both a V gene segment and a J gene segment. Rearrangements were called productive when the CDR3 lacked stop codons and stayed in frame with V and J; all others were non-productive. Following IMGT convention, CDR3 was defined as the stretch from the second conserved V-encoded cysteine to the conserved J-encoded phenylalanine. Sequences without an unambiguous match to a single V gene segment were excluded from the earlier analysis of about 600 of the donors. An earlier analysis of over 450 of the donors classified V segments as functional when productive rearrangements were above 56.7% and as segregating when the standard deviation between donors was above 5%. A statistical classification framework was built for diagnosing cytomegalovirus status from the catalog of TCR beta chain sequences. V and J gene assignment, in a later analysis, came from comparing TCR nucleotide sequences with IMGT/GENE-DB human TR gene sequences. In a later analysis, CDR3 sequences and most-parsimonious VDJ recombination scenarios were assigned using the TCRdist pipeline. In a later analysis, each TCR beta chain was defined by its CDR3 amino acid sequence together with its V-gene family, and reads lacking a unique V-gene family were excluded. To address suspected cross-contamination and a sequencing artifact, a later analysis removed under 600 highly shared, low-generation-probability nucleotide sequences. In a later analysis, a clonal expansion index for each public chain was calculated from normalized within-repertoire ranks of inferred template counts. In a later analysis, generation probabilities were computed using a VDJ recombination model fitted to out-of-frame rearrangements, and the results were checked against IGoR. Hypergeometric tests were used in a later analysis to score TCR-TCR, TCR-HLA and TCR-CMV co-occurrence, with a repertoire-size bias correction applied to the TCR pairs. A later analysis estimated false discovery rates by permuting HLA or CMV assignments 20 times. In a later analysis, co-occurring TCRs were grouped with DBSCAN, and TCRdist sequence similarity was added when clustering was performed within HLA-allele-positive subsets. For co-occurrence clustering, repertoires with fewer than 30,000 or more than 120,000 public chains were excluded, along with roughly 5 repertoires with anomalous nucleotide sharing. The table was pulled from immuneACCESS by TCRdb, which kept in-frame rearrangements only. Such tables lose some clones; where checked, under half of the loss comes from unresolved V genes, and the rest has no known cause. The DNA gave D and trimming, while V, J and clone size come from that table. Present in this sample are some 180,000 clones, 80% to 90% of which were seen just once. Approximately 1.7% of the sample goes to the ten largest clones.

For CDR1 and CDR2, the germline V gene lists SGHRS and YFSETQ. Trimming leaves V shorter by 3 bases and J shorter by 0 bases, with the junction holding 6 bases beyond the gene matches. The CDR3 runs 18 residues from the cysteine to the phenylalanine. The CDR3 DNA has 54 bases and is translated from base 1. The investigation overall reported the following: In a later analysis, HLA-associated TCR beta chains were found to be more clonally expanded and to have lower generation probabilities than equally common non-associated chains. Compared with the 666-donor mean, donors in an Asian-associated ancestry cluster had fewer N-insertions in productive TCRs, according to a later genetic analysis. Most TCR sequences were seen in very few donors, while some public TCRs were found in many individuals. A later analysis associated roughly 17,000 TCR beta sequences with specific HLA alleles at a false discovery rate of 0.05. The authors suggested that the approach could potentially be generalized to other disease states and immunological phenotypes. Because HLA typing was missing for some donors at each locus, association tests included only the typed subset. The study gave a list of 150 to 200 TCR beta chains associated with cytomegalovirus. The cohort was sequenced for TCR beta chains only, and without alpha or paired-chain data the features that could be detected were limited. The sequencing pipeline was judged likely to have produced a cluster of highly shared sequence variants as a technical artifact. Some IMGT-functional V segments, including TRBV6-2 and TRBV6-3, could not be told apart with the 87-base-pair reads, so those segments were excluded. CMV serostatus was the only immune exposure information available for the cohort. In a later analysis, several top co-occurrence clusters were reported to appear linked to parvovirus B19, influenza, CMV and Epstein-Barr virus. Roughly uniform sequencing depth across donors was assumed in presence/absence analyses, although this assumption may not hold. A later analysis found that most CMV-associated TCR beta chains appeared HLA-restricted, with HLA associations seemingly driven largely by CMV exposure. Linkage disequilibrium might explain the correlated functional status among segregating V segments, but an unknown experimental factor could not be ruled out. A few of the identified cytomegalovirus-associated TCR beta chains were confirmed in vitro to be specific for cytomegalovirus antigens. A further reported finding was that TCR beta sequences accurately predicted the HLA-A and HLA-B alleles for most subjects in the first cohort. In an earlier analysis of some 500 of the donors, most TCR beta V segments were observed in productive rearrangements about 90% or about 30% of the time, broadly matching IMGT annotations. The earlier analysis of nearly 600 of the donors excluded some 16 rarely observed V segments, including chromosome 9 orphons, because counts were too low. A later genetic analysis associated a missense DCLRE1C variant with V-gene and J-gene trimming of TCR beta chains, and an independent cohort replicated the association. When HLA alleles, especially DR and DQ, strongly co-occurred, attributing TCR associations to individual alleles was difficult. The classifier was reported to diagnose cytomegalovirus status with high specificity and sensitivity in both the original and validation cohorts. A later analysis found that TCR association rates varied across HLA loci, with DRB1 alleles showing the most associated TCRs and HLA-C alleles the fewest.

In total, approximately 690 healthy bone marrow donors made up the cohort. Cohort members were all nominally healthy when sampled, although unrecorded immune exposures were likely present. The donor tested CMV seropositive, placing the donor among the approximately 290 seropositive members of the cohort. A peripheral blood sample was collected from each donor, and TCR beta sequencing was performed on peripheral blood mononuclear cells. Genomic DNA extraction from the blood cell samples was performed with the Qiagen DNeasy Blood Extraction Kit. Here the chain combines TRBV5-1 and TRBJ2-3, with 14 bases aligning to TRBD2. Sequencing used PBMCs. This TCR came from a man aged 40-50 years in good health and CMV-seropositive. The CDR3 in this case is CASSSGTSGRGSTDTQYF. The DNA sequence is given as TGCGCCAGCAGCTCAGGGACTAGCGGGAGAGGGAGCACAGATACGCAGTATTTT.